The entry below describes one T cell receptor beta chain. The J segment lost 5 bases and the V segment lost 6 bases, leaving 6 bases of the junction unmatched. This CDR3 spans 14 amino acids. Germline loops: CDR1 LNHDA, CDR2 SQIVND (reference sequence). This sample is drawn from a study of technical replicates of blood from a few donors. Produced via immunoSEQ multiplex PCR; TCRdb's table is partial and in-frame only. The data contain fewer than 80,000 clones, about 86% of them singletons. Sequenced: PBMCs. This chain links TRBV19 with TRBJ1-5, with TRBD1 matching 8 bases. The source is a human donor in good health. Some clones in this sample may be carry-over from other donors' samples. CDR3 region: CASRDRVLDQPQHF. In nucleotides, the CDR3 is TGTGCCAGTAGGGACAGGGTGTTGGATCAGCCCCAGCATTTT.